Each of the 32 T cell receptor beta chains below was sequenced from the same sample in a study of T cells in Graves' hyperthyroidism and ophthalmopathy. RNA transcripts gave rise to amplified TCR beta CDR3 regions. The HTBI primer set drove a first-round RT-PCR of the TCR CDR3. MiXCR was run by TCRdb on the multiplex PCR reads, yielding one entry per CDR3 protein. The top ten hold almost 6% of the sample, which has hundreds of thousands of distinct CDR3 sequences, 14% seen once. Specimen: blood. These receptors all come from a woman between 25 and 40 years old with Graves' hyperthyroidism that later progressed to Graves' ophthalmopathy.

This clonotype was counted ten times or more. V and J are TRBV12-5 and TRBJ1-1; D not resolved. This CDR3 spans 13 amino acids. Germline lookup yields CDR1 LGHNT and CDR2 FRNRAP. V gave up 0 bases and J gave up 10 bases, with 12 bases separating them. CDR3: CASGLVQDVRAFF. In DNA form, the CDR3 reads TGTGCTAGTGGTTTGGTACAAGACGTTAGAGCTTTCTTT.

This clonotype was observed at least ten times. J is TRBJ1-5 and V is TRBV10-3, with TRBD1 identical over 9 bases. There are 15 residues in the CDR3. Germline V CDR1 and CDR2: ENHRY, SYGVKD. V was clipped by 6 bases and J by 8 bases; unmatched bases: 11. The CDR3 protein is CAIRETPGQGKPQHF. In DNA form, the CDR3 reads TGTGCCATCAGGGAAACTCCGGGACAGGGAAAGCCCCAGCATTTT.

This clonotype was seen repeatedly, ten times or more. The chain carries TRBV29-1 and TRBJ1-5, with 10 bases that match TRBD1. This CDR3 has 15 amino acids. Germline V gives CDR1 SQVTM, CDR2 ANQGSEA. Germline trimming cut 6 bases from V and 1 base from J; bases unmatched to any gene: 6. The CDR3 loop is CSVGEGQGSNQPQHF. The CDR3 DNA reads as TGCAGCGTCGGGGAGGGACAGGGGAGCAATCAGCCCCAGCATTTT.

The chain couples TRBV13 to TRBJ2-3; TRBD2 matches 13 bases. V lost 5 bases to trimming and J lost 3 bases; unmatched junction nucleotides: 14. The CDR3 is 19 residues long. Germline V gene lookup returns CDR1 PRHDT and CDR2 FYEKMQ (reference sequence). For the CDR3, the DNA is TGTGCCAGCAGCCCCGCCTTTACTAGCGGGAGGGGCGAGACAGATACGCAGTATTTT. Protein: CASSPAFTSGRGETDTQYF.

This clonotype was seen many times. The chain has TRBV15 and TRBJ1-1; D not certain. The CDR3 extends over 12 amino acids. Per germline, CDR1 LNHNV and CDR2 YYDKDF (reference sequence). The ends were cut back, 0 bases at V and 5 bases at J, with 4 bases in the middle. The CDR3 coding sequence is TGTGCCACCAGCAGAGATCGGACTGAAGCTTTCTTT. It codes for CATSRDRTEAFF.

CDR3 loop: CSARGPANTGELFF. The CDR3, as DNA: TGCAGTGCTAGAGGGCCCGCAAACACCGGGGAGCTGTTTTTT. The chain has TRBV20-1 and TRBJ2-2; D is undetermined. This CDR3 is 14 amino acids long. The V end lost 1 base, the J end lost 2 bases, and 8 bases lay between the germline ends. Per the germline V gene, CDR1 is DFQATT and CDR2 is SNEGSKA (reference sequence).

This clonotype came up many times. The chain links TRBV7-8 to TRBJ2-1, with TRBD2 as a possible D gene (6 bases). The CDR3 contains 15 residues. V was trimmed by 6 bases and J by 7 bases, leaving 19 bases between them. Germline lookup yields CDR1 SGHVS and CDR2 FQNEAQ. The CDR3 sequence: CASRELALTRNEQFF. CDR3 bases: TGTGCCAGCAGAGAACTAGCTTTAACTCGGAATGAGCAGTTCTTC. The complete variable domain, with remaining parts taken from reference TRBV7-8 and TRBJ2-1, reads GAGVSQSPRYKVAKRGQDVALRCDPISGHVSLFWYQQALGQGPEFLTYFQNEAQLDKSGLPSDRFFAERPEGSVSTLKIQRTQQEDSAVYLCASRELALTRNEQFFGPGTRLTVL.

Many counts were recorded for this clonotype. CDR3 coding DNA: TGTGCCAGCAGTTCCGGACAGGGGGCAGTGCGACAGCCCCAGCATTTT. Amino acids: CASSSGQGAVRQPQHF. V is TRBV28 and J is TRBJ1-5; 11 nucleotides align to TRBD1. CDR3 length equals 16 residues. Looked up from germline, CDR1 is MDHEN and CDR2 is SYDVKM. V lost 4 bases, J lost 7 bases, and 9 bases stayed unmatched.

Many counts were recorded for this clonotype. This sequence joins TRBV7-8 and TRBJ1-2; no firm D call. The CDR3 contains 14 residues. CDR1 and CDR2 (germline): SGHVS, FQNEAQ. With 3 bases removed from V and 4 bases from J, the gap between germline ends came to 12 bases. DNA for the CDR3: TGTGCCAGCAGCTTTGCAGAGGAGGGCTATGGCTACACCTTC. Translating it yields CASSFAEEGYGYTF.

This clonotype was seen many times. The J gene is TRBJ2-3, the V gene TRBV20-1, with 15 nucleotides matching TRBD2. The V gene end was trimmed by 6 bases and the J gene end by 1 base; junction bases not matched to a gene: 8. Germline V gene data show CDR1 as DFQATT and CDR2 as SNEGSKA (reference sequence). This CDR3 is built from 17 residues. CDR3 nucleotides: TGCAGTGCAACCGGACTAGCGGGAGGGCCTCGCACAGATACGCAGTATTTT. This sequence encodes CSATGLAGGPRTDTQYF.

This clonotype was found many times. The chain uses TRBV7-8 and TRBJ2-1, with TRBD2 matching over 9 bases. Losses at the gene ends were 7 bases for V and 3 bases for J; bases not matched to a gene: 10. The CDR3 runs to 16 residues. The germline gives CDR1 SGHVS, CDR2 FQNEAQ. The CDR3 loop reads CASNPLRLAVYNEQFF. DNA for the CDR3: TGTGCCAGCAACCCCCTTAGACTAGCGGTCTACAATGAGCAGTTCTTC.

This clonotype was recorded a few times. The CDR3: CASSTAGQTEAFF. In nucleotides, the CDR3 is TGCGCCAGCAGCACCGCCGGACAGACTGAAGCTTTCTTT. The chain links TRBV5-1 to TRBJ1-1, with D maybe TRBD1 (6 bases). This CDR3 has 13 residues. Germline assignment: CDR1 SGHRS and CDR2 YFSETQ. Trimming shortened V by 4 bases and J by 5 bases, and 12 bases separated the two germline ends.

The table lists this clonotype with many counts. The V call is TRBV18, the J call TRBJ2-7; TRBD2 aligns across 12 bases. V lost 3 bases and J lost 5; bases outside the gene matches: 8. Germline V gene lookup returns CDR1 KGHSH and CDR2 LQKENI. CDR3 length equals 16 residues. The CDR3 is CASSPSGLAGLNEQYF. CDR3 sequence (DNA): TGTGCCAGCTCACCTTCTGGACTAGCGGGACTTAACGAGCAGTACTTC. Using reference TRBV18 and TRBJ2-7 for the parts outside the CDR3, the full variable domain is NAGVMQNPRHLVRRRGQEARLRCSPMKGHSHVYWYRQLPEEGLKFMVYLQKENIIDESGMPKERFSAEFPKEGPSILRIQQVVRGDSAAYFCASSPSGLAGLNEQYFGPGTRLTVT.

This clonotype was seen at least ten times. The CDR3 nucleotides read TGTGCCAGCAGAAGTAATAATTCACCCCTCCACTTT. Protein sequence: CASRSNNSPLHF. The genes are TRBV28 and TRBJ1-6; D is uncertain. The V end lost 6 bases, the J end lost 5 bases, and 5 bases lay between the germline ends. The germline V gene encodes CDR1 MDHEN and CDR2 SYDVKM. This CDR3 is 12 amino acids long.

In nucleotides, the CDR3 is TGTGCCAGCAGAAAACAGGGGTCTCAGCCCCAGCATTTT. It codes for CASRKQGSQPQHF. The chain carries TRBV12-3 or TRBV12-4 and TRBJ1-5, with 7 bases aligning to TRBD1. V lost 6 bases to trimming and J lost 6 bases; unmatched junction nucleotides: 5. This CDR3 has 13 amino acids.

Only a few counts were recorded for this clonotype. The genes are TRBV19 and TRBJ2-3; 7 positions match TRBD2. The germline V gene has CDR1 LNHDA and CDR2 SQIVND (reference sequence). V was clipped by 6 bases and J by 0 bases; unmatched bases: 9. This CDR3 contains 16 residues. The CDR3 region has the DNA TGTGCCAGTAGCACGGGGGGTACTAGGAGCACAGATACGCAGTATTTT. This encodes CASSTGGTRSTDTQYF.

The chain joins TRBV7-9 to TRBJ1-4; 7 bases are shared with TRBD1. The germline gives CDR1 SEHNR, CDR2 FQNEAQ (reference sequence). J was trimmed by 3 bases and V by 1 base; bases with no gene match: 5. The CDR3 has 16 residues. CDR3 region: CASSLERGTANEKLFF. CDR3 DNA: TGTGCCAGCAGCTTAGAAAGAGGGACAGCTAATGAAAAACTGTTTTTT.

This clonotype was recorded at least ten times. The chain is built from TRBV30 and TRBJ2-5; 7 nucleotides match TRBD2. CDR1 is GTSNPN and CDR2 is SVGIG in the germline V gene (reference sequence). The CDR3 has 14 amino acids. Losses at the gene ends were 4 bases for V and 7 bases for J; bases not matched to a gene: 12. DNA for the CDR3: TGTGCCTGGACCCTCCAGGGAGGGTCGGCGACCCAGTACTTC. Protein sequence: CAWTLQGGSATQYF.

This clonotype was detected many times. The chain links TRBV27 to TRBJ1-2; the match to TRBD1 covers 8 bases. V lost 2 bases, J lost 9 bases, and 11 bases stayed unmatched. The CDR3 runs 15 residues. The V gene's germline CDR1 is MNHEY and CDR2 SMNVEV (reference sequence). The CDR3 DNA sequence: TGTGCCAGCAGTTTAGACCCCAGGGGGCGCGAGAGCTACACCTTC. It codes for CASSLDPRGRESYTF.

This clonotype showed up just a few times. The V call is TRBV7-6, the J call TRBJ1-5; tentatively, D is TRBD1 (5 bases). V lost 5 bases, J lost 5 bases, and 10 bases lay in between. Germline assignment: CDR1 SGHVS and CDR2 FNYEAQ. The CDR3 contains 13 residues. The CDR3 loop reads CASSAQEYQPQHF. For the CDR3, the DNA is TGTGCCAGCAGCGCACAGGAGTATCAGCCCCAGCATTTT.

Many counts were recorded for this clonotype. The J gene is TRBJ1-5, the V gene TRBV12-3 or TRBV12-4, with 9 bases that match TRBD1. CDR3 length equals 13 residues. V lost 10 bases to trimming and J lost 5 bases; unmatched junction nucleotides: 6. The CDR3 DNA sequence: TGTGCCATACAGGGGGCCCTGGATCAGCCCCAGCATTTT. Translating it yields CAIQGALDQPQHF.

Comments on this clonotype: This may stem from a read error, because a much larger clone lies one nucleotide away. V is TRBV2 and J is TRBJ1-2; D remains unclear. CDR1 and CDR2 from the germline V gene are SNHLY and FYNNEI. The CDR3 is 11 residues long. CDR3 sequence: CASTVGFGYAF. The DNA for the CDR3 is TGTGCCAGCACTGTCGGGTTTGGCTACGCCTTC.

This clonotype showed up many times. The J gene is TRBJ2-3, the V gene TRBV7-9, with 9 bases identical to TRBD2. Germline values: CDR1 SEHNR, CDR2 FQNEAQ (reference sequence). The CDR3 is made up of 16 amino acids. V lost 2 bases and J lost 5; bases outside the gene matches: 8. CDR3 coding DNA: TGTGCCAGCAGCTTAAACCTAGCGGGATTAGGAGATACGCAGTATTTT. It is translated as CASSLNLAGLGDTQYF. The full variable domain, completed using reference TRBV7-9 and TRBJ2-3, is DTGVSQNPRHKITKRGQNVTFRCDPISEHNRLYWYRQTLGQGPEFLTYFQNEAQLEKSRLLSDRFSAERPKGSFSTLEIQRTEQGDSAMYLCASSLNLAGLGDTQYFGPGTRLTVL.

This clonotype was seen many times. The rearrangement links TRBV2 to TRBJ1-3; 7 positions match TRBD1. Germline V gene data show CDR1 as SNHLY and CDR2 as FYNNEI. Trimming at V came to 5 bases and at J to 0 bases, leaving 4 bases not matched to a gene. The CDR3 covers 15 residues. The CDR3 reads CASSSTGDSGNTIYF. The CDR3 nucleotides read TGTGCCAGCAGTTCCACAGGGGACTCTGGAAACACCATATATTTT.

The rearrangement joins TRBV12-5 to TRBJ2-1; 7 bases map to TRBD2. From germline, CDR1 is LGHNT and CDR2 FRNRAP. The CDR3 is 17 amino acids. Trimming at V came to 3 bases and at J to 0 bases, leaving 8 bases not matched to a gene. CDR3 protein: CASGFVTSSSSYNEQFF. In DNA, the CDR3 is TGTGCTAGTGGTTTTGTGACTAGCTCCTCCTCCTACAATGAGCAGTTCTTC.

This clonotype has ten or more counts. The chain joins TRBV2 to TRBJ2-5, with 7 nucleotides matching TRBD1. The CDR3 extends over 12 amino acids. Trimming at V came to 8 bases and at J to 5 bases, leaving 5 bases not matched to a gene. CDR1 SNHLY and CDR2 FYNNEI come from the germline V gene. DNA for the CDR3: TGTGCCAGCGCAGGGGGATCGGAGACCCAGTACTTC. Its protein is CASAGGSETQYF.

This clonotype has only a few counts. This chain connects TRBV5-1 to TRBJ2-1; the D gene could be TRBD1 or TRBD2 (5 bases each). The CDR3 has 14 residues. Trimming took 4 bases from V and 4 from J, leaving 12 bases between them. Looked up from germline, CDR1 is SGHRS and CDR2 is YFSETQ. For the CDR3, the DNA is TGCGCCAGCAGCATTTGGGACGGATACAATGAGCAGTTCTTC. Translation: CASSIWDGYNEQFF.

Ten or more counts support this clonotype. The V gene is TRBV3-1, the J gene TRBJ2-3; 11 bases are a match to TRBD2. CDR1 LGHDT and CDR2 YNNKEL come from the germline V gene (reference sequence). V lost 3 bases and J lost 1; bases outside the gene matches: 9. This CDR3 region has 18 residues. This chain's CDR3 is CASSQITSGRYGTDTQYF. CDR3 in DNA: TGTGCCAGCAGCCAGATAACTAGCGGGAGATATGGCACAGATACGCAGTATTTT.

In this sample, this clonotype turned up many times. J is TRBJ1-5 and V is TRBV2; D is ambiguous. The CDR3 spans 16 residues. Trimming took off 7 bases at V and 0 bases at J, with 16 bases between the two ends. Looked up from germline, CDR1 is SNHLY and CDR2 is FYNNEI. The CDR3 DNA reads TGTGCCAGCACCGGGTCGGGATCTTATAGCAATCAGCCCCAGCATTTT. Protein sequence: CASTGSGSYSNQPQHF.

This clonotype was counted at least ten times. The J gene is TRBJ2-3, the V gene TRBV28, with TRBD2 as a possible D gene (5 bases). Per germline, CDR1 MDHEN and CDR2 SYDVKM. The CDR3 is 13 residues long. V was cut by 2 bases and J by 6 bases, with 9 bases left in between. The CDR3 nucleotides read TGTGCCAGCAGTTTAACGGCTAGCGATACGCAGTATTTT. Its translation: CASSLTASDTQYF. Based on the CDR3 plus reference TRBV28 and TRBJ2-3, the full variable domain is DVKVTQSSRYLVKRTGEKVFLECVQDMDHENMFWYRQDPGLGLRLIYFSYDVKMKEKGDIPEGYSVSREKKERFSLILESASTNQTSMYLCASSLTASDTQYFGPGTRLTVL.

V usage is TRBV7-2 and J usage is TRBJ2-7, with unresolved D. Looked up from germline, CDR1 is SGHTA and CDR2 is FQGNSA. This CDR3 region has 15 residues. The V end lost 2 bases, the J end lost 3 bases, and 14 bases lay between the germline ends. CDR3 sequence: CASSLRGGRIYEQYF. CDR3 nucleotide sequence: TGTGCCAGCAGCTTAAGAGGCGGTAGAATCTACGAGCAGTACTTC.

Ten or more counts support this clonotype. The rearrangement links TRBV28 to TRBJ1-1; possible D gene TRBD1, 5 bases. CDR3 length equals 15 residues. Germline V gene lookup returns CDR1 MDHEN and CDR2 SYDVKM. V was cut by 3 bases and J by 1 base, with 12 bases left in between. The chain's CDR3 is CASSFVPGTNTEAFF. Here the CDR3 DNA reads TGTGCCAGCAGTTTCGTCCCAGGGACGAACACTGAAGCTTTCTTT.